These 9 T cell receptor beta chains were all obtained from the same sample, sequenced in a study of T cells in Graves' hyperthyroidism and ophthalmopathy. Amplification of TCR beta CDR3 regions was performed using RNA transcripts as template. The HTBI primer set drove a first-round RT-PCR of the TCR CDR3. TCRdb reanalysed the multiplex PCR reads using MiXCR and keeps one entry per CDR3 protein. The repertoire consists of some 360,000 distinct CDR3 sequences, with 15% to 20% occurring once and the leading ten covering roughly 16%. Sequenced: blood. All receptors derive from a woman aged 40 to 50 with Graves' ophthalmopathy.

This clonotype appeared many times. The rearrangement uses TRBV28 and TRBJ1-2, with 12 bases matching TRBD1. This CDR3 is built from 14 residues. CDR1 is MDHEN and CDR2 is SYDVKM in the germline V gene. The trim removed 5 bases at V and 5 bases at J, leaving 3 bases unmatched. DNA of the CDR3: TGTGCCAGCAGTCCGGGACAGGGGGCTTATGGCTACACCTTC. Amino acid sequence: CASSPGQGAYGYTF.

This clonotype was observed at least ten times. This chain connects TRBV11-2 to TRBJ1-2; D is perhaps TRBD1 (6 bases). The V gene lost 2 bases and the J gene lost 8 bases, with 24 bases spanning the gap. The CDR3 runs 17 residues. CDR1 is SGHAT and CDR2 is FQNNGV in the germline V gene. The CDR3 loop is CASSLYPGGRSGDGYTF. The CDR3 region has the DNA TGTGCCAGCAGCTTATATCCGGGTGGCCGGTCAGGGGACGGCTACACCTTC. The full variable domain, rest sourced from reference TRBV11-2 and TRBJ1-2, is EAGVAQSPRYKIIEKRQSVAFWCNPISGHATLYWYQQILGQGPKLLIQFQNNGVVDDSQLPKDRFSAERLKGVDSTLKIQPAKLEDSAVYLCASSLYPGGRSGDGYTFGSGTRLTVV.

This clonotype was seen at least ten times. V and J are TRBV12-3 or TRBV12-4 and TRBJ1-5; D is ambiguous. V gave up 6 bases and J gave up 3 bases, with 12 bases separating them. The CDR3 totals 14 residues. CDR3: CASSLDGINQPQHF. DNA for the CDR3: TGTGCCAGCAGCCTGGACGGAATCAATCAGCCCCAGCATTTT.

This clonotype has a handful of counts. The V gene is TRBV19, the J gene TRBJ2-7; 8 bases match TRBD2. The CDR3 consists of 15 residues. Looked up from germline, CDR1 is LNHDA and CDR2 is SQIVND (reference sequence). The J segment lost 0 bases and the V segment lost 6 bases, leaving 7 bases of the junction unmatched. DNA of the CDR3: TGTGCCAGTAGGTTTGGGAGCGGGAGCTCCTACGAGCAGTACTTC. Amino acids: CASRFGSGSSYEQYF.

This clonotype came up many times. This rearrangement joins TRBV9 to TRBJ2-2; D gene unclear. Per germline, CDR1 SGDLS and CDR2 YYNGEE. CDR3 length: 16 residues. V lost 4 bases and J lost 1, with 14 bases in between. The CDR3 reads CASSHRSDENTGELFF. CDR3 DNA sequence: TGTGCCAGCAGCCATCGTTCGGATGAGAACACCGGGGAGCTGTTTTTT.

This clonotype showed up many times. This chain links TRBV28 with TRBJ1-1; a weak D match, TRBD1 (6 bases). In germline, CDR1 is MDHEN, CDR2 SYDVKM. V gave up 4 bases and J gave up 4 bases, with 7 bases separating them. The length of the CDR3 is 12 residues. The CDR3 protein is CASSSGATEAFF. Written as DNA, the CDR3 is TGTGCCAGCAGTTCAGGGGCCACTGAAGCTTTCTTT. Supplemented by reference TRBV28 and TRBJ1-1, the full variable domain reads DVKVTQSSRYLVKRTGEKVFLECVQDMDHENMFWYRQDPGLGLRLIYFSYDVKMKEKGDIPEGYSVSREKKERFSLILESASTNQTSMYLCASSSGATEAFFGQGTRLTVV.

This clonotype was counted a few times. The genes are TRBV28 and TRBJ2-2; 8 bases align to TRBD1. The V segment lost 7 bases and the J segment 13 bases; nucleotides outside the gene matches: 14. Per germline, CDR1 MDHEN and CDR2 SYDVKM. CDR3 length equals 14 residues. CDR3 in DNA: TGTGCCAGCAAAGCGTCGGACAGGGTCAGAACGCTGTTTTTT. It yields the protein CASKASDRVRTLFF.

This clonotype showed up many times. The chain is built from TRBV6-2 or TRBV6-3 and TRBJ2-2; 7 bases are a match to TRBD2. This CDR3 is built from 17 residues. Germline V gene lookup returns CDR1 MNHEY and CDR2 SVGEGT. Trimming took 5 bases from V and 4 from J; bases not matched to a gene: 13. Here the CDR3 reads CASSASERGVLTGELFF. In DNA, the CDR3 is TGTGCCAGCAGTGCCTCCGAGCGGGGTGTCCTCACCGGGGAGCTGTTTTTT.

The table lists this clonotype with many counts. The chain has TRBV20-1 and TRBJ2-7; TRBD2 agrees at 13 bases. The CDR3 is made up of 15 amino acids. Germline V gene data show CDR1 as DFQATT and CDR2 as SNEGSKA (reference sequence). V shed 6 bases and J 4 bases; nucleotides not matched to a gene: 9. The CDR3 region is CSADGLAGALYEQYF. For the CDR3, the DNA is TGCAGTGCCGATGGACTAGCGGGGGCGTTGTACGAGCAGTACTTC.